Listed below are T cell receptor beta chains from one sample, sequenced in a study of spatial heterogeneity in lung cancer. From the 5' RACE reads, TCRdb called clonotypes with MiXCR, one entry per CDR3 protein. The sample includes about 52,000 distinct CDR3 sequences, around 7% of them seen just once. The input for sequencing was PBMCs, taken at follow-up. These receptors originate from a female donor with early-stage non-small cell lung cancer. Each CDR3 is given with its conserved first and last residue. Fields, in order: V gene, clone size, D gene, J gene, CDR3 protein, CDR3 DNA. A D gene is named only where the DNA matches it firmly. Clone size is shown for a subset of rows, as once, few, many or a class of expanded clone.

v_gene: TRBV27
abundance: many
d_gene: -
j_gene: TRBJ2-5
CDR3aa: CASSLIGAQETQYF
CDR3nt: TGTGCCAGCAGTTTAATAGGGGCCCAAGAGACCCAGTACTTC

v_gene: TRBV7-2
abundance: many
d_gene: -
j_gene: TRBJ1-4
CDR3aa: CASSQGGANEKLFF
CDR3nt: TGTGCCAGCAGCCAAGGGGGAGCTAATGAAAAACTGTTTTTT

v_gene: TRBV20-1
abundance: -
d_gene: -
j_gene: TRBJ1-6
CDR3aa: CSAIHMNSLTNIPNAWGIHSPLHF
CDR3nt: TGCAGTGCTATCCATATGAATTCTCTGACTAACATACCCAATGCTTGGGGAATTCATTCACCCCTCCACTTT

v_gene: TRBV28
abundance: -
d_gene: -
j_gene: TRBJ2-3
CDR3aa: CASSFVVGAGTDTQYF
CDR3nt: TGTGCCAGCAGTTTCGTCGTTGGGGCGGGCACAGATACGCAGTATTTT

v_gene: TRBV7-2
abundance: few
d_gene: TRBD2
j_gene: TRBJ2-7
CDR3aa: CASSRSTSGGYEQYF
CDR3nt: TGTGCCAGCAGCCGATCGACTAGCGGGGGTTACGAGCAGTACTTC

v_gene: TRBV5-1
abundance: many
d_gene: -
j_gene: TRBJ1-1
CDR3aa: CASSFEGSTEAFF
CDR3nt: TGCGCCAGCAGCTTCGAGGGGAGCACTGAAGCTTTCTTT

v_gene: TRBV6-4
abundance: few
d_gene: -
j_gene: TRBJ1-1
CDR3aa: CASSDSDLRCPTEAFF
CDR3nt: TGTGCCAGCAGTGACTCAGATTTGAGGTGCCCGACTGAAGCTTTCTTT

v_gene: TRBV20-1
abundance: many
d_gene: -
j_gene: TRBJ1-1
CDR3aa: CSAREPGSEAFF
CDR3nt: TGCAGTGCTAGGGAGCCAGGGTCAGAAGCTTTCTTT

v_gene: TRBV5-1
abundance: -
d_gene: -
j_gene: TRBJ1-6
CDR3aa: CASSLEWGGGSPLHF
CDR3nt: TGCGCCAGCAGCCTGGAGTGGGGGGGCGGCTCACCCCTCCACTTT

v_gene: TRBV20-1
abundance: many
d_gene: -
j_gene: TRBJ2-1
CDR3aa: CSASGPHEFNEQFF
CDR3nt: TGCAGTGCTAGCGGACCCCACGAGTTCAATGAGCAGTTCTTC

v_gene: TRBV2
abundance: -
d_gene: TRBD2
j_gene: TRBJ2-3
CDR3aa: CASKPSGNTDTQYF
CDR3nt: TGTGCCAGCAAGCCTAGCGGTAACACAGATACGCAGTATTTT

v_gene: TRBV20-1
abundance: -
d_gene: -
j_gene: TRBJ2-2
CDR3aa: CSARDRSPGELFF
CDR3nt: TGCAGTGCTAGAGATCGTTCACCCGGGGAGCTGTTTTTT

v_gene: TRBV29-1
abundance: few
d_gene: -
j_gene: TRBJ1-1
CDR3aa: CSVKDLNTEAFF
CDR3nt: TGCAGCGTTAAAGACCTGAACACTGAAGCTTTCTTT

v_gene: TRBV7-2
abundance: many
d_gene: TRBD2
j_gene: TRBJ2-5
CDR3aa: CASSLGTSPAQETQYF
CDR3nt: TGTGCCAGCAGCTTAGGGACTAGCCCGGCCCAAGAGACCCAGTACTTC

v_gene: TRBV10-3
abundance: few
d_gene: TRBD2
j_gene: TRBJ2-1
CDR3aa: CAISDMGASGVTSYNEQFF
CDR3nt: TGTGCCATCAGTGATATGGGAGCTAGCGGGGTAACCTCCTACAATGAGCAGTTCTTC

v_gene: TRBV21-1
abundance: many
d_gene: -
j_gene: TRBJ2-5
CDR3aa: CASRGTPPGETQYF
CDR3nt: TGTGCCAGCAGGGGGACTCCACCGGGTGAGACCCAGTACTTC

v_gene: TRBV28
abundance: -
d_gene: TRBD2
j_gene: TRBJ2-7
CDR3aa: CASSLPGAGVRNEQYF
CDR3nt: TGTGCCAGCAGTTTACCAGGAGCGGGGGTCCGGAACGAGCAGTACTTC

v_gene: TRBV6-2/TRBV6-3
abundance: many
d_gene: TRBD1
j_gene: TRBJ2-3
CDR3aa: CASSYHTGTASSTDTQYF
CDR3nt: TGTGCCAGCAGTTACCACACCGGGACAGCCTCTAGCACAGATACGCAGTATTTT

v_gene: TRBV6-1
abundance: many
d_gene: TRBD1
j_gene: TRBJ1-2
CDR3aa: CASTPRGPEVRYGYTF
CDR3nt: TGTGCCAGCACTCCAAGGGGGCCTGAAGTCCGCTATGGCTACACCTTC

v_gene: TRBV11-3
abundance: -
d_gene: -
j_gene: TRBJ2-2
CDR3aa: CASSPRVDTGELFF
CDR3nt: TGTGCCAGCAGCCCAAGGGTGGACACCGGGGAGCTGTTTTTT

v_gene: TRBV12-3/TRBV12-4
abundance: many
d_gene: -
j_gene: TRBJ2-2
CDR3aa: CASSFSLVANTGELFF
CDR3nt: TGTGCCAGCAGTTTTTCTTTGGTCGCGAACACCGGGGAGCTGTTTTTT

v_gene: TRBV20-1
abundance: -
d_gene: -
j_gene: TRBJ2-3
CDR3aa: CSAPPGTDTQYF
CDR3nt: TGCAGTGCGCCACCTGGGACAGATACGCAGTATTTT

v_gene: TRBV9
abundance: -
d_gene: -
j_gene: TRBJ1-2
CDR3aa: CASSPSERRYGYTF
CDR3nt: TGTGCCAGCAGCCCATCGGAGCGGAGATATGGCTACACCTTC